The 24 T cell receptor beta chains below were found in one sample sequenced in a study of blood T cell repertoires in COVID-19. Repertoires were generated with immunoSEQ multiplex PCR, while TCRdb's copy carries only in-frame clones and drops some. The data show about 190,000 clones, around 80% seen once. The specimen was peripheral blood. The receptor source for this set is a woman of 80 years or more with active or convalescent COVID-19.

The CDR3 nucleotides are TGTGCCAGCAATTCACACGGGATGAAGTATGGCTACACCTTC. It encodes CASNSHGMKYGYTF. The V and J genes are TRBV6-5 and TRBJ1-2, with D unclear. The length of the CDR3 is 14 residues. V dropped 7 bases and J dropped 5 bases, with 17 bases sitting between them. Germline CDR1 and CDR2: MNHEY and SVGAGI.

J is TRBJ1-1 and V is TRBV2; weak D call: TRBD1 (6 bases). Germline V gene data show CDR1 as SNHLY and CDR2 as FYNNEI. V lost 7 bases to trimming and J lost 1 base, with 10 bases between them. The CDR3 covers 13 residues. For the CDR3, the DNA is TGTGCCAGCATTATAGGGGGGAACACTGAAGCTTTCTTT. Encoded protein: CASIIGGNTEAFF.

V usage is TRBV5-5 and J usage is TRBJ2-3; TRBD2 might be the D (5 bases). Trimming removed 2 bases from V and 4 bases from J, with 11 bases in between. Per the germline V gene, CDR1 is SGHKS and CDR2 is YYEKEE (reference sequence). CDR3 length: 14 amino acids. The CDR3 sequence: CASSFPGDPDTQYF. CDR3 nucleotides: TGTGCCAGCAGCTTCCCCGGGGATCCAGATACGCAGTATTTT.

This chain uses TRBV2 with TRBJ2-5, with 9 bases aligning to TRBD1. Germline lookup yields CDR1 SNHLY and CDR2 FYNNEI. Trimming at V came to 5 bases and at J to 6 bases, leaving 7 bases not matched to a gene. The CDR3 has 14 residues. CDR3 DNA: TGTGCCAGCAGTCCCGGGACAGGGCGAAAGACCCAGTACTTC. As protein: CASSPGTGRKTQYF.

This chain links TRBV5-1 with TRBJ2-4, with 7 positions matching TRBD1. The CDR3 runs to 16 residues. Germline V gene lookup returns CDR1 SGHRS and CDR2 YFSETQ. Trimming took 3 bases from V and 5 from J; bases not matched to a gene: 11. DNA for the CDR3: TGCGCCAGCAGCTGGGGAAGGGGACAGTTAGAAAACATTCAGTACTTC. Translating gives CASSWGRGQLENIQYF. The variable domain in full, completed from reference TRBV5-1 and TRBJ2-4, reads KAGVTQTPRYLIKTRGQQVTLSCSPISGHRSVSWYQQTPGQGLQFLFEYFSETQRNKGNFPGRFSGRQFSNSRSEMNVSTLELGDSALYLCASSWGRGQLENIQYFGAGTRLSVL.

The chain links TRBV3-1 (or the pseudogene TRBV3-2) to TRBJ2-1, with D hard to call. The V end was cut by 4 bases, the J end by 12 bases, with 25 bases between. The germline V gene encodes CDR1 LGHDT and CDR2 YNNKEL (reference sequence). The CDR3 covers 16 residues. Here the CDR3 reads CASSPFVGRQSTGQFF. The CDR3 DNA follows: TGTGCCAGCAGCCCCTTCGTTGGTCGACAAAGCACCGGGCAGTTCTTC.

V and J are TRBV20-1 and TRBJ2-5; 9 nucleotides align to TRBD2. V lost 3 bases to trimming and J lost 3 bases; unmatched junction nucleotides: 2. CDR1 is DFQATT and CDR2 is SNEGSKA in the germline V gene (reference sequence). This CDR3 is 13 amino acids long. The CDR3 sequence: CSASPSGEETQYF. The CDR3, as DNA: TGCAGTGCTAGTCCTAGCGGGGAAGAGACCCAGTACTTC.

The chain is built from TRBV7-9 and TRBJ1-1, with TRBD1 as a possible D gene (5 bases). Germline V CDR1 and CDR2: SEHNR, FQNEAQ (reference sequence). This CDR3 has 18 amino acids. Deletions cut 1 base from V and 3 bases from J, with 21 bases between. The CDR3 DNA is TGTGCCAGCAGCTTAGAAGTAGGCAGGGAGGGTGTGGACACTGAAGCTTTCTTT. The encoded protein is CASSLEVGREGVDTEAFF. Full variable domain (missing parts from reference TRBV7-9 and TRBJ1-1): DTGVSQNPRHKITKRGQNVTFRCDPISEHNRLYWYRQTLGQGPEFLTYFQNEAQLEKSRLLSDRFSAERPKGSFSTLEIQRTEQGDSAMYLCASSLEVGREGVDTEAFFGQGTRLTVV.

CDR3 sequence reads: CASSGRQVGGTEAFF. CDR3 nucleotide sequence: TGTGCCAGCAGCGGCAGACAGGTTGGAGGAACTGAAGCTTTCTTT. This rearrangement joins TRBV9 to TRBJ1-1; D is perhaps TRBD1 (6 bases). There are 15 residues in the CDR3. Deletions cut 3 bases from V and 5 bases from J, with 17 bases between. Germline CDR1 and CDR2: SGDLS and YYNGEE.

The rearrangement links TRBV27 to TRBJ1-2, with D tentatively TRBD1 (5 bases). V was trimmed by 5 bases and J by 2 bases, leaving 21 bases between them. The CDR3 extends over 17 amino acids. Germline CDR1 MNHEY, CDR2 SMNVEV (reference sequence). In nucleotides, the CDR3 is TGTGCCAGCAGTCCCCGGCGCGGGGGTTCGGGAAACTATGGCTACACCTTC. This codes for CASSPRRGGSGNYGYTF.

The chain carries TRBV6-2 or TRBV6-3 and TRBJ2-4; maybe TRBD2 (6 bases). CDR1 MNHEY and CDR2 SVGEGT come from the germline V gene. The CDR3 length is 18 residues. Trimming took 0 bases from V and 2 from J, leaving 17 bases between them. Written as DNA, the CDR3 is TGTGCCAGCAGTTACTCGTTACGGGGGTTCCTTTCCAAAAACATTCAGTACTTC. This codes for CASSYSLRGFLSKNIQYF.

The genes are TRBV6-5 and TRBJ1-4, with D perhaps matching TRBD1 (6 bases). This CDR3 is built from 16 residues. Germline V lookup: CDR1 MNHEY, CDR2 SVGAGI. The V end was cut by 3 bases, the J end by 5 bases, with 16 bases between. Here the CDR3 reads CASSYMGAGGNEKLFF. The CDR3 DNA sequence: TGTGCCAGCAGTTATATGGGGGCTGGTGGGAATGAAAAACTGTTTTTT.

V is TRBV24-1 and J is TRBJ2-1; 7 nucleotides align to TRBD1. CDR1 is KGHDR, CDR2 SFDVKD, per germline. The V gene end was trimmed by 5 bases and the J gene end by 0 bases; junction bases not matched to a gene: 3. The length of the CDR3 is 15 residues. The CDR3 bases are TGTGCCACCAGTGTACAGGGGTCCTCCTACAATGAGCAGTTCTTC. Amino acids: CATSVQGSSYNEQFF.

The CDR3 protein is CASRPRQRSGEKLFF. The CDR3 DNA is TGTGCCAGCAGGCCCAGACAGCGCTCAGGGGAAAAACTGTTTTTT. The chain is built from TRBV6-5 and TRBJ1-4; the D gene is possibly TRBD1 (5 bases). V was cut by 6 bases and J by 8 bases, with 19 bases left in between. Germline CDR1 MNHEY, CDR2 SVGAGI. This CDR3 contains 15 residues.

V usage is TRBV30 and J usage is TRBJ2-2; D is perhaps TRBD1 (6 bases). V was cut by 0 bases and J by 1 base, with 12 bases left in between. Germline loops: CDR1 GTSNPN, CDR2 SVGIG (reference sequence). CDR3 length: 16 residues. CDR3 amino acids: CAWSVKDRWNTGELFF. The CDR3, as DNA: TGTGCCTGGAGTGTAAAGGACAGATGGAACACCGGGGAGCTGTTTTTT.

V is TRBV18 and J is TRBJ1-3, with 7 bases aligning to TRBD1. Trimming at V came to 5 bases and at J to 0 bases, leaving 10 bases not matched to a gene. Germline CDR1 KGHSH, CDR2 LQKENI. This CDR3 spans 17 amino acids. In DNA form, the CDR3 reads TGTGCCAGCTCAGTCGCCCTGGGACAGAACTCTGGAAACACCATATATTTT. Residues: CASSVALGQNSGNTIYF.

This clone has more than one count but fewer than ten. Here the CDR3 reads CASSPRDSIYSNYGYTF. For the CDR3, the DNA is TGTGCCAGCAGCCCCCGGGACAGCATATATTCTAACTATGGCTACACCTTC. The chain couples TRBV7-8 to TRBJ1-2; 7 bases are a match to TRBD1. Germline CDR1 reads SGHVS; CDR2 reads FQNEAQ. Losses at the gene ends were 5 bases for V and 0 bases for J; bases not matched to a gene: 12. The CDR3 is 17 amino acids.

The chain has TRBV7-2 and TRBJ2-2; the D gene is possibly TRBD1 (5 bases). CDR1 and CDR2 (germline): SGHTA, FQGNSA. Trimming stripped 1 base from V and 2 bases from J, with 8 bases between. CDR3 length: 15 amino acids. CDR3 DNA sequence: TGTGCCAGCAGCTTAGAAACAGGAAACACCGGGGAGCTGTTTTTT. It is translated as CASSLETGNTGELFF. Drawing the rest from reference TRBV7-2 and TRBJ2-2, the complete variable domain is GAGVSQSPSNKVTEKGKDVELRCDPISGHTALYWYRQSLGQGLEFLIYFQGNSAPDKSGLPSDRFSAERTGGSVSTLTIQRTQQEDSAVYLCASSLETGNTGELFFGEGSRLTVL.

This chain joins TRBV6-5 and TRBJ2-7; 8 bases line up with TRBD1. Germline V gene lookup returns CDR1 MNHEY and CDR2 SVGAGI. CDR3 length equals 15 residues. Trimming removed 1 base from V and 2 bases from J; junction bases left unmatched: 4. The CDR3 sequence: CASSYWQGAPYEQYF. As DNA, the CDR3 is TGTGCCAGCAGTTACTGGCAGGGGGCCCCCTACGAGCAGTACTTC.

The J gene is TRBJ2-7, the V gene TRBV7-3; D remains ambiguous. There are 16 residues in the CDR3. V was shortened by 0 bases and J by 0 bases, with 12 bases between the two germline ends. CDR1 is SGHTA, CDR2 FQGTGA, per germline. The CDR3 loop is CASSLTPPGSSYEQYF. The CDR3 DNA sequence: TGTGCCAGCAGCTTAACACCGCCAGGTTCCTCCTACGAGCAGTACTTC.

The V call is TRBV3-1 (or the pseudogene TRBV3-2), the J call TRBJ1-2, with 7 bases fitting TRBD1. The length of the CDR3 is 16 residues. V gave up 4 bases and J gave up 12 bases; unmatched junction bases: 20. Germline lookup yields CDR1 LGHDT and CDR2 YNNKEL (reference sequence). The CDR3 region has the DNA TGTGCCAGCAGCCGTGGGACAGCGGTACTCAAAGGGGGTCACACCTTC. It encodes CASSRGTAVLKGGHTF.

The gene calls are TRBV5-8 and TRBJ2-1; D possibly corresponds to TRBD2 (6 bases). V was trimmed by 4 bases and J by 4 bases, leaving 9 bases between them. Germline V gives CDR1 SGHTS, CDR2 YDEGEE. The CDR3 is 13 amino acids. CDR3 protein: CASSEDYYNEQFF. The CDR3, as DNA: TGTGCCAGCAGCGAGGACTATTACAATGAGCAGTTCTTC.

The gene calls are TRBV4-3 and TRBJ2-3; D is possibly TRBD2 (5 bases). The length of the CDR3 is 14 residues. The V end was cut by 1 base, the J end by 1 base, with 6 bases between. Germline V gene data show CDR1 as LGHNA and CDR2 as YSLEER. In DNA form, the CDR3 reads TGCGCCAGCAGCCAAGCGGAGGGCACAGATACGCAGTATTTT. Protein sequence: CASSQAEGTDTQYF.

The chain combines TRBV3-1 (or the pseudogene TRBV3-2) with TRBJ1-1; no clear D gene. Per germline, CDR1 LGHDT and CDR2 YNNKEL (reference sequence). Between the trimmed V and J ends, which lost 0 bases and 0 bases, there was a span of 17 bases. The length of the CDR3 is 18 residues. In DNA, the CDR3 is TGTGCCAGCAGCCAAGAGAGGGTAAAACTTGGGGTGAACACTGAAGCTTTCTTT. Its protein product is CASSQERVKLGVNTEAFF.